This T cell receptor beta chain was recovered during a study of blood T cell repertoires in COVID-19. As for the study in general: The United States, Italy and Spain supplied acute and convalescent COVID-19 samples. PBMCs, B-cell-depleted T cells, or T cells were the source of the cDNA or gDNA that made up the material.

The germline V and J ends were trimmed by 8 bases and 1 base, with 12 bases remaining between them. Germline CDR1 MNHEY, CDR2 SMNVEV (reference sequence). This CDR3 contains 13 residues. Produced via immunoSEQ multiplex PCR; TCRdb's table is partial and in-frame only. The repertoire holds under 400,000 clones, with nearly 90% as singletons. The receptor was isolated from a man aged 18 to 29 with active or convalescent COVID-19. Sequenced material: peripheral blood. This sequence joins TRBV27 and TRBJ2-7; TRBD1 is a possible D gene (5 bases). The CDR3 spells CASRRGGSYEQYF. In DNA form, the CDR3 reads TGTGCCAGCCGAAGGGGTGGTTCCTACGAGCAGTACTTC.